The sequence of this T cell receptor beta chain was determined in a study of blood T cell repertoires in COVID-19. In the study's own analysis: Amplification with reference gene primers provided the estimates of nucleated cell counts. The protocol was immunoSEQ multiplex PCR, while the TCRdb copy is restricted to in-frame clones and leaves out a portion. V, J and clone size are those of that table, while D and trimming were read from the DNA. The repertoire holds roughly 250,000 clones, more than 80% seen once, with around 0.85% in the top ten. This CDR3 is built from 13 residues. The germline CDR1 and CDR2 sequences are KGHSH and LQKENI. V lost 2 bases and J lost 4, with 8 bases in between.

This TCR came from a middle-aged man who had been exposed to COVID-19. This chain joins TRBV18 and TRBJ1-1; no definite D call. The sequenced material came from PBMCs or T cells enriched from blood (not recorded which). The CDR3 sequence: CASSPEQTTEAFF. CDR3 coding DNA: TGTGCCAGCTCACCAGAACAAACCACTGAAGCTTTCTTT.